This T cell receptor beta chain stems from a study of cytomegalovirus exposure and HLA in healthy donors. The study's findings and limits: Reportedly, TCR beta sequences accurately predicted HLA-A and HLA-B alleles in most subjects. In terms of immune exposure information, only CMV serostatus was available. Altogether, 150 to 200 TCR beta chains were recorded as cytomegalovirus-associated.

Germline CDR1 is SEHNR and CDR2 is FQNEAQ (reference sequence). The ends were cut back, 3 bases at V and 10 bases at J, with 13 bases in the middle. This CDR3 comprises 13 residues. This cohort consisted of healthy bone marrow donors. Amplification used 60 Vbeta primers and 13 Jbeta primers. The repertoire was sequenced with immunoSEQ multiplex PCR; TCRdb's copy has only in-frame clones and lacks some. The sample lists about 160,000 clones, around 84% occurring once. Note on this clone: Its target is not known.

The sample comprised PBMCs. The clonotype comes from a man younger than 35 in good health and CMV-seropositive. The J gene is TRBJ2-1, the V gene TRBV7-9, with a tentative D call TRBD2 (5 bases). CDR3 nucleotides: TGTGCCAGCAGCTTGGCTGCCACGGGGGAGCAGTTCTTC. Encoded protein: CASSLAATGEQFF.